The clone carrying this T cell receptor beta chain was counted once. Its cognate antigen is unknown. This entry belongs to a study of cytomegalovirus exposure and HLA in healthy donors. Findings and caveats of the study: Later analysis identified a missense DCLRE1C variant that was linked to TCR beta V- and J-gene trimming.

This CDR3 is 11 amino acids long. Looked up from germline, CDR1 is ENHRY and CDR2 is SYGVKD. Trimming removed 11 bases at V and 4 bases at J, with 12 bases between. Primers for the PCR totalled 60 Vbeta and 13 Jbeta. Produced via immunoSEQ multiplex PCR; TCRdb's table is partial and in-frame only. Among almost 200,000 clones listed, around 80% were seen once. The sample comprised PBMCs. The sequence came from a woman in her thirties in good health and CMV-seropositive. The V gene is TRBV10-3, the J gene TRBJ2-7; D uncertain. CDR3: CAAAANYEQYF. DNA of the CDR3: TGTGCCGCGGCCGCCAATTACGAGCAGTACTTC.